This T cell receptor (beta chain) is drawn from a study of shared clonotypes between healthy human individuals. Study outcomes and limitations: Sequencing depth was a factor that was expected to affect clonotype sharing among donors.

The V gene's germline CDR1 is MDHEN and CDR2 SYDVKM. V lost 2 bases to trimming and J lost 0 bases, with 8 bases between them. CDR3 length: 14 amino acids. Sequencing used immunoSEQ multiplex PCR; TCRdb keeps in-frame clones, though not all of them. This repertoire shows roughly 2,500,000 clones, 80% to 95% found once; its top ten account for approximately 0.37%. With regard to this clone: What it binds is unknown.

The CD4+ fraction was divided into a CD45RA+ naive subset and a CD45RA-negative memory subset. The specimen was naive CD4+ T cells from PBMCs. Subset of the sample: CD45RA+ positively selected. The chain recombines TRBV28 with TRBJ2-7; no definite D call. This TCR was recovered from a man aged 18 to 30 in good health. Some clones in this sample may be carry-over from other donors' samples. The CDR3 protein is CASSLSRSSYEQYF. The CDR3 nucleotides are TGTGCCAGCAGTTTAAGCAGGAGCTCCTACGAGCAGTACTTC.